This T cell receptor beta chain was sequenced in a study of T cell clonotyping in hematopoietic cell transplantation. Study-level background: Recipients' pretransplant samples followed cytoreduction.

V was cut by 5 bases and J by 0 bases, with 19 bases left in between. CDR1 is MDHEN, CDR2 SYDVKM, per germline. CDR3 length: 17 amino acids. Libraries were prepared by immunoSEQ multiplex PCR; TCRdb keeps only in-frame clonotypes and omits some of them. The table has about 41,000 clones, 85% seen once; the top ten hold about 2.6%. On this clone: Antigen specificity is unknown.

The sample's time point: recipient sample about 28 days before transplant, after cytoreduction. The study's findings and limits: Recipient TCR diversity dropped after transplant; expanded clonotypes rose from day 30 to 180.

The specimen was peripheral blood mononuclear cells, collected before stem cell transplant. The TCR was taken from a man aged 55 to 70 with acute myeloid leukemia. Some clones in this sample may be carry-over from other donors' samples. The chain combines TRBV28 with TRBJ1-1, with a tentative D call TRBD1 (6 bases). In DNA form, the CDR3 reads TGTGCCAGCAGTCCGACAGTCCTTGGGACAATGAACACTGAAGCTTTCTTT. The encoded protein is CASSPTVLGTMNTEAFF.